Described below is a single T cell receptor beta chain sequence and its context. The data stem from a study of blood T cell repertoires in COVID-19. At the level of the study: The origin of the acute and convalescent COVID-19 samples was the United States, Italy and Spain. Nucleic acid was either cDNA or gDNA, and it came from T cells, B-cell-depleted T cells, or PBMCs.

V was clipped by 2 bases and J by 0 bases; unmatched bases: 1. Per the germline V gene, CDR1 is GTSNPN and CDR2 is SVGIG (reference sequence). CDR3 length: 14 amino acids. As processed by the authors: Amplification with reference gene primers provided the estimates of nucleated cell counts. The method was immunoSEQ multiplex PCR; TCRdb's version includes in-frame clones alone and lacks a portion of them. V and J calls and clone size are those listed in that table; D and trimming were worked out from the DNA. Counted here are around 97,000 clones, around 82% occurring once; the ten biggest clones make up 10% to 15%.

This clonotype was sampled from a human donor in a cohort sampled during active or convalescent COVID-19. The sample taken for sequencing was peripheral blood. The chain is built from TRBV30 and TRBJ1-3; 7 nucleotides align to TRBD1. In DNA form, the CDR3 reads TGTGCCTGGAGTCCAGGGGGCTCTGGAAACACCATATATTTT. This sequence encodes CAWSPGGSGNTIYF.